The source of this T cell receptor (beta chain) is a study of blood T cell repertoires in COVID-19. Study-level information: Acute and convalescent COVID-19 specimens originated in the United States, Italy and Spain. PBMCs, B-cell-depleted T cells, or T cells provided the cDNA or gDNA that made up the material.

The CDR3 has 15 amino acids. CDR1 and CDR2 (germline): MGHRA, YSYEKL. The ends were cut back, 1 base at V and 2 bases at J, with 9 bases in the middle. Per the authors' pipeline: For nucleated cells, counts were estimated from reference gene primer amplification. Profiled with immunoSEQ multiplex PCR; TCRdb holds only in-frame clones, not every one. For V, J and clone size, that table is used; D and trimming come from the DNA. The profile shows tens of thousands of clones, 75% to 85% of them singletons. Only a few counts were recorded for this clone. Sequences were obtained from peripheral blood. V gene TRBV4-1 combines with J gene TRBJ2-1, with a weak D call TRBD1 (6 bases). This receptor was taken from a man aged 40-49 years with acute or convalescent COVID-19. CDR3 sequence reads: CASSQGQAPYNEQFF. CDR3 nucleotide sequence: TGCGCCAGCAGCCAAGGACAGGCCCCCTACAATGAGCAGTTCTTC.